These 27 T cell receptor beta chains were all obtained from the same sample, sequenced in a study of technical replicates of blood from four donors. The table came from immunoSEQ multiplex PCR; TCRdb's copy has only in-frame clones and leaves some out. There are tens of thousands of clones in the sample; around 95% occur only once, and approximately 0.26% lies in the top ten. The specimen sequenced was T cells isolated from PBMCs. All receptors come from a human donor in good health.

V is TRBV27 and J is TRBJ1-2; the match to TRBD1 covers 7 bases. The V gene end was trimmed by 5 bases and the J gene end by 5 bases; junction bases not matched to a gene: 11. Germline assignment: CDR1 MNHEY and CDR2 SMNVEV (reference sequence). The CDR3 has 15 amino acids. CDR3 DNA sequence: TGTGCCAGCAGTCTGCGCCGGGACAGCCCTTATGGCTACACCTTC. Translation gives CASSLRRDSPYGYTF.

This rearrangement joins TRBV5-8 to TRBJ2-1; the match to TRBD1 covers 8 bases. CDR3 length: 15 amino acids. Trimming at V came to 2 bases and at J to 2 bases, leaving 3 bases not matched to a gene. CDR1 and CDR2 from the germline V gene are SGHTS and YDEGEE. The CDR3 loop is CASSLGQGTYNEQFF. For the CDR3, the DNA is TGTGCCAGCAGCTTAGGACAGGGTACCTACAATGAGCAGTTCTTC.

This chain connects TRBV30 to TRBJ1-5; 10 bases map to TRBD1. CDR3 length: 14 amino acids. The germline V gene has CDR1 GTSNPN and CDR2 SVGIG (reference sequence). V lost 5 bases, J lost 2 bases, and 3 bases stayed unmatched. DNA for the CDR3: TGTGCCTGGGAGACAGGGGGCGGCAATCAGCCCCAGCATTTT. Its protein product is CAWETGGGNQPQHF.

The chain joins TRBV14 to TRBJ2-7, with D possibly TRBD2 on 5 matching bases. The CDR3 loop spans 16 amino acids. Germline assignment: CDR1 SGHDN and CDR2 FVKESK. V lost 1 base and J 2 bases, leaving 15 bases between the germline ends. CDR3 sequence reads: CASSQVRGSRTYEQYF. The CDR3 bases are TGTGCCAGCAGCCAAGTTCGGGGATCGCGGACCTACGAGCAGTACTTC.

The chain couples TRBV11-2 to TRBJ2-3; 10 positions agree with TRBD2. J lost 5 bases, V lost 5 bases, and 4 bases had no gene match. CDR1 is SGHAT and CDR2 is FQNNGV in the germline V gene. The CDR3 loop spans 14 amino acids. The CDR3 loop reads CASSLLAGGDTQYF. CDR3 coding DNA: TGTGCCAGCAGCCTTTTAGCGGGGGGAGATACGCAGTATTTT.

The chain has TRBV27 and TRBJ2-5; 7 bases agree with TRBD1. Trimming removed 3 bases from V and 4 bases from J; junction bases left unmatched: 8. Looked up from germline, CDR1 is MNHEY and CDR2 is SMNVEV (reference sequence). The CDR3 consists of 15 residues. DNA of the CDR3: TGTGCCAGCAGTTTTCGCTCCCCAGGGGGAGAGACCCAGTACTTC. It codes for CASSFRSPGGETQYF.

This clone was seen just once. The chain joins TRBV4-2 to TRBJ2-1, with D unresolved. Trimming left V 1 base short and J 5 bases short, with 18 bases between. The CDR3 contains 17 residues. In germline, CDR1 is LGHNA, CDR2 YNFKEQ. The CDR3 region is CASSQVEARFGNNEQFF. CDR3 sequence (DNA): TGTGCCAGCAGCCAAGTAGAAGCGAGGTTTGGTAACAATGAGCAGTTCTTC.

The chain is built from TRBV10-2 and TRBJ2-1; 9 bases are shared with TRBD2. This CDR3 has 20 amino acids. Per the germline V gene, CDR1 is WSHSY and CDR2 is SAAADI. V lost 3 bases and J lost 1; bases outside the gene matches: 16. The CDR3 loop reads CASSDGFGLAGKGSYNEQFF. CDR3 bases: TGCGCCAGCAGTGACGGGTTCGGGCTAGCGGGAAAGGGGTCCTACAATGAGCAGTTCTTC.

This clone was seen once. V and J are TRBV18 and TRBJ1-1; a possible D gene is TRBD1 (5 bases). Trimming shortened V by 6 bases and J by 3 bases, and 11 bases separated the two germline ends. The CDR3 is made up of 13 amino acids. CDR1 and CDR2 (germline): KGHSH, LQKENI. This CDR3 is CASSIRVDTEAFF. CDR3 in DNA: TGTGCCAGCTCTATCAGGGTAGACACTGAAGCTTTCTTT. The whole variable domain, filled in from reference TRBV18 and TRBJ1-1, reads NAGVMQNPRHLVRRRGQEARLRCSPMKGHSHVYWYRQLPEEGLKFMVYLQKENIIDESGMPKERFSAEFPKEGPSILRIQQVVRGDSAAYFCASSIRVDTEAFFGQGTRLTVV.

The J gene is TRBJ1-6, the V gene TRBV6-1; weak D call: TRBD1 (5 bases). The CDR3 consists of 17 residues. The germline V gene encodes CDR1 MNHNS and CDR2 SASEGT. Between the trimmed V and J ends, which lost 2 bases and 0 bases, there was a span of 11 bases. The CDR3 reads CASSEWYRSSYNSPLHF. In DNA, the CDR3 is TGTGCCAGCAGTGAATGGTACAGGAGCTCCTATAATTCACCCCTCCACTTT.

V and J are TRBV19 and TRBJ1-1, with D uncertain. Per germline, CDR1 LNHDA and CDR2 SQIVND (reference sequence). This CDR3 is built from 13 residues. The ends were cut back, 10 bases at V and 1 base at J, with 13 bases in the middle. The CDR3 DNA sequence: TGTGCCATCGCGGTGGCGGCGAACACTGAAGCTTTCTTT. Amino acids: CAIAVAANTEAFF.

The J gene is TRBJ2-7, the V gene TRBV27, with 8 bases that match TRBD2. The CDR3 is 14 amino acids. Trimming removed 6 bases from V and 6 bases from J; junction bases left unmatched: 10. From germline, CDR1 is MNHEY and CDR2 SMNVEV (reference sequence). The CDR3 reads CASSIVTSDAEQYF. The CDR3 DNA reads TGTGCCAGCAGCATAGTGACTAGCGACGCCGAGCAGTACTTC.

The table lists this clone with a count of one. This chain links TRBV21-1 with TRBJ1-5; the table's D gene call, TRBD1, was not cross checked with the DNA. TRBV21-1 corresponds to a pseudogene. The CDR3 is 15 amino acids. The CDR3, as DNA: TGTGCCAGCAGCGATAACAGGGAGAGCAATCAGCCCCAGCATTTT. Amino acids: CASSDNRESNQPQHF.

V gene TRBV2 combines with J gene TRBJ2-5; D might be TRBD2 (6 bases). CDR3 size: 13 residues. V gave up 6 bases and J gave up 1 base, with 9 bases separating them. CDR1 and CDR2 (germline): SNHLY, FYNNEI. CDR3 coding DNA: TGTGCCAGCAGCGCGGGGACCCAAGAGACCCAGTACTTC. Translated, it gives CASSAGTQETQYF.

This chain joins TRBV2 and TRBJ1-1; TRBD1 matches at 8 bases. The CDR3 loop spans 13 amino acids. Per the germline V gene, CDR1 is SNHLY and CDR2 is FYNNEI. With V trimmed by 1 base and J by 11 bases, 6 bases remained unmatched. The CDR3 DNA follows: TGTGCCAGCAGTGAAGGACAGGGGTGGAGGGCTTTCTTT. Translation: CASSEGQGWRAFF.

The DNA for the CDR3 is TGTGCCAGCAGACGACAAGAGAACACTGAAGCTTTCTTT. Translation gives CASRRQENTEAFF. This chain uses TRBV6-4 with TRBJ1-1; D is undetermined. Germline V gene sequence: CDR1 MRHNA, CDR2 SNTAGT. This CDR3 is built from 13 residues. The V and J ends lost 6 bases and 1 base respectively, with 9 bases between them.

The chain combines TRBV6-1 with TRBJ1-4; 8 bases are shared with TRBD1. The CDR3 sequence is 16 residues long. V dropped 4 bases and J dropped 1; count of bases not matched to a gene: 5. Germline CDR1 and CDR2: MNHNS and SASEGT. The CDR3 sequence is CASSGLDRGTNEKLFF. The CDR3 nucleotides read TGTGCCAGCAGTGGACTAGACAGGGGAACTAATGAAAAACTGTTTTTT.

This chain uses TRBV9 with TRBJ1-1; no firm D call. Trimming left V 0 bases short and J 0 bases short, with 3 bases between. The CDR3 contains 13 residues. CDR1 and CDR2 (germline): SGDLS, YYNGEE. The CDR3 loop reads CASSVDLNTEAFF. CDR3 sequence (DNA): TGTGCCAGCAGCGTAGACTTGAACACTGAAGCTTTCTTT.

This clone was seen a single time. The chain is built from TRBV20-1 and TRBJ2-2, with D unclear. Germline loops: CDR1 DFQATT, CDR2 SNEGSKA (reference sequence). Trimming removed 6 bases at V and 7 bases at J, with 9 bases between. This CDR3 is 11 amino acids long. In DNA form, the CDR3 reads TGCAGTGCCCTACGTATCGGGGAGCTGTTTTTT. This codes for CSALRIGELFF.

The chain has TRBV7-9 and TRBJ1-5; 7 bases align to TRBD1. Germline V CDR1 and CDR2: SEHNR, FQNEAQ (reference sequence). After removal of 6 bases from V and 8 bases from J, the junction contained 13 bases not matched to a gene. CDR3 length: 15 amino acids. DNA of the CDR3: TGTGCCAGCAGTTCCCAGGGGGGTGGAGGGGAGCCCCAGCATTTT. Translating gives CASSSQGGGGEPQHF.

This chain connects TRBV5-4 to TRBJ2-5; D perhaps matches TRBD1 (6 bases). The CDR3 has 13 amino acids. Trimming cost V 4 bases and J 7 bases, with 14 bases left between them. Per the germline V gene, CDR1 is SGHNT and CDR2 is YYREEE (reference sequence). CDR3 bases: TGTGCCAGCAGCGCGACAGGTTTGGGGACCCAGTACTTC. Translating gives CASSATGLGTQYF.

V gene TRBV28 combines with J gene TRBJ2-7; a possible D gene is TRBD2 (5 bases). Germline V gives CDR1 MDHEN, CDR2 SYDVKM. The CDR3 runs 14 residues. The germline V and J ends were trimmed by 2 bases and 2 bases, with 10 bases remaining between them. This CDR3 is CASSLTGLAYEQYF. CDR3 nucleotide sequence: TGTGCCAGCAGTTTAACGGGGTTGGCCTACGAGCAGTACTTC.

The chain employs TRBV6-6 and TRBJ1-5; D is unclear. With 2 bases removed from V and 10 bases from J, the gap between germline ends came to 18 bases. This CDR3 has 15 residues. In germline, CDR1 is MNHNY, CDR2 SVGAGI (reference sequence). The CDR3, as DNA: TGTGCCAGCAGTTACGTGGGTGCGGGAGTGAATCCCCAGCATTTT. Translation: CASSYVGAGVNPQHF.

The V gene is TRBV6-1, the J gene TRBJ1-5; TRBD1 matches 7 bases. Germline assignment: CDR1 MNHNS and CDR2 SASEGT. The trim removed 6 bases at V and 5 bases at J, leaving 10 bases unmatched. CDR3 length equals 15 residues. The CDR3 coding sequence is TGTGCCAGCAGCGACTATGGACAGGACGATCAGCCCCAGCATTTT. Translated, it gives CASSDYGQDDQPQHF.

The chain uses TRBV6-5 and TRBJ1-6; D is possibly TRBD1 (6 bases). V lost 6 bases and J 10 bases, leaving 16 bases between the germline ends. Germline CDR1 MNHEY, CDR2 SVGAGI. The CDR3 contains 14 residues. The CDR3 reads CASRRGGVGSPLHF. CDR3 bases: TGTGCCAGCAGAAGGGGGGGAGTAGGATCACCCCTCCACTTT.

The chain combines TRBV29-1 with TRBJ2-5, with a weak D call TRBD2 (5 bases). The germline V and J ends were trimmed by 4 bases and 1 base, with 13 bases remaining between them. The CDR3 extends over 14 amino acids. The germline V gene has CDR1 SQVTM and CDR2 ANQGSEA. CDR3 in amino acids: CSVGGSSTQETQYF. CDR3 sequence (DNA): TGCAGCGTTGGCGGTTCTAGCACCCAAGAGACCCAGTACTTC.

The chain has TRBV2 and TRBJ1-2; perhaps TRBD1 as D (5 bases). The CDR3 has 15 amino acids. Germline V gene data show CDR1 as SNHLY and CDR2 as FYNNEI. The V end was cut by 5 bases, the J end by 3 bases, with 16 bases between. In DNA form, the CDR3 reads TGTGCCAGCAGTAGACAGTCCCCCTGGGACTATGGCTACACCTTC. Translated, it gives CASSRQSPWDYGYTF.